Each of the 19 T cell receptor beta chains below was sequenced from the same sample in a study of cytomegalovirus exposure and HLA in healthy donors. This table comes from immunoSEQ multiplex PCR, and its TCRdb copy is limited to in-frame clones, with some not included. The sample lists about 160,000 clones, around 82% occurring once. What was sequenced was PBMCs. The receptor source for this set is a man aged 25-45 years in good health and CMV-seropositive.

This clone came up once. The DNA for the CDR3 is TGTGCCTGGAGTACAGGGGAATGGGACAATGAGCAGTTCTTC. It translates to CAWSTGEWDNEQFF. The chain links TRBV30 to TRBJ2-1; 7 nucleotides agree with TRBD1. The CDR3 runs to 14 residues. Germline CDR1 and CDR2: GTSNPN and SVGIG (reference sequence). Unmatched junction bases numbered 6, after V lost 2 bases and J lost 5 bases.

J is TRBJ2-2 and V is TRBV7-9; 8 bases are a match to TRBD1. Germline-derived CDR1 and CDR2 are SEHNR and FQNEAQ (reference sequence). The ends lost 5 bases at V and 6 bases at J; junction bases unmatched: 11. The CDR3 runs to 16 residues. CDR3 DNA: TGTGCCAGCAGCAGGACAGGGTGGGAGCAATCCGGGGAGCTGTTTTTT. Amino acids: CASSRTGWEQSGELFF.

The CDR3 is CASSYNINAGTGELFF. As DNA, the CDR3 is TGTGCCAGCAGTTACAATATAAACGCAGGGACCGGGGAGCTGTTTTTT. The chain joins TRBV6-5 to TRBJ2-2; D perhaps matches TRBD1 (5 bases). The CDR3 sequence is 16 residues long. V lost 2 bases and J lost 5, with 15 bases in between. The germline V gene has CDR1 MNHEY and CDR2 SVGAGI.

The V gene is TRBV6-4, the J gene TRBJ1-5; 7 nucleotides align to TRBD1. The CDR3 runs to 16 residues. Looked up from germline, CDR1 is MRHNA and CDR2 is SNTAGT. V trimming: 3 bases; J trimming: 0 bases; junction bases outside the gene matches: 5. This CDR3 is CASSEGTAYSNQPQHF. The CDR3 bases are TGTGCCAGCAGTGAAGGGACAGCGTATAGCAATCAGCCCCAGCATTTT.

This clone came up a few times. The chain has TRBV12-5 and TRBJ1-2; D is ambiguous. This CDR3 region has 13 residues. Between the trimmed V and J ends, which lost 1 base and 5 bases, there was a span of 8 bases. CDR1 LGHNT and CDR2 FRNRAP come from the germline V gene. The CDR3 sequence: CASGLGPGYGYTF. The CDR3 DNA follows: TGTGCTAGTGGTTTGGGGCCAGGATATGGCTACACCTTC.

The chain links TRBV6-5 to TRBJ1-2; possibly TRBD1 for D (5 bases). Germline V gene sequence: CDR1 MNHEY, CDR2 SVGAGI. This CDR3 spans 14 amino acids. The V gene lost 5 bases and the J gene lost 7 bases, with 17 bases spanning the gap. This chain's CDR3 is CASSETIRAAGYTF. The CDR3 DNA sequence: TGTGCCAGCAGTGAAACGATCAGGGCTGCTGGCTACACCTTC.

V usage is TRBV28 and J usage is TRBJ2-2, with D tentatively TRBD2 (5 bases). Germline lookup yields CDR1 MDHEN and CDR2 SYDVKM. The CDR3 is 17 amino acids. Trimming left V 5 bases short and J 0 bases short, with 16 bases between. The CDR3 spells CASSPERHDANTGELFF. The DNA for the CDR3 is TGTGCCAGCAGTCCCGAGCGGCACGACGCGAACACCGGGGAGCTGTTTTTT.

The gene calls are TRBV30 and TRBJ1-4; a weak D match, TRBD1 (6 bases). The V gene's germline CDR1 is GTSNPN and CDR2 SVGIG (reference sequence). The CDR3 loop spans 12 amino acids. The V gene lost 6 bases and the J gene lost 5 bases, with 10 bases spanning the gap. The CDR3 sequence: CACERGNEKLFF. CDR3 DNA: TGTGCCTGCGAAAGGGGGAATGAAAAACTGTTTTTT.

The chain couples TRBV7-9 to TRBJ1-2; TRBD1 might be the D (6 bases). CDR1 SEHNR and CDR2 FQNEAQ come from the germline V gene (reference sequence). This CDR3 spans 14 amino acids. V lost 5 bases to trimming and J lost 5 bases, with 15 bases between them. The CDR3 loop is CASSPGGLGYGYTF. CDR3 bases: TGTGCCAGCAGCCCCGGGGGGCTCGGGTATGGCTACACCTTC.

This rearrangement joins TRBV6-1 to TRBJ1-2; 10 nucleotides line up with TRBD1. CDR1 and CDR2 from the germline V gene are MNHNS and SASEGT. V lost 0 bases and J lost 5; bases outside the gene matches: 3. CDR3 length: 15 residues. CDR3 in DNA: TGTGCCAGCAGTGAAGCTGTGGGACAGGGGTATGGCTACACCTTC. It encodes CASSEAVGQGYGYTF.

This clone was detected once. The rearrangement joins TRBV14 to TRBJ2-7, with D maybe TRBD2 (6 bases). This CDR3 is built from 21 residues. CDR1 is SGHDN and CDR2 is FVKESK in the germline V gene. Trimming shortened V by 1 base and J by 0 bases, and 28 bases separated the two germline ends. CDR3 nucleotides: TGTGCCAGCAGCCAAGTCCACCGGGCGGGGTCGTGGGTTTTTATCTCCTACGAGCAGTACTTC. This codes for CASSQVHRAGSWVFISYEQYF.

V usage is TRBV9 and J usage is TRBJ2-3; D call uncertain. The CDR3 runs 12 residues. The V end was cut by 0 bases, the J end by 6 bases, with 5 bases between. The germline V gene encodes CDR1 SGDLS and CDR2 YYNGEE. CDR3 sequence (DNA): TGTGCCAGCAGCGTAGACGGGGATACGCAGTATTTT. This gives the protein CASSVDGDTQYF. Filled out from reference TRBV9 and TRBJ2-3, the complete variable domain reads DSGVTQTPKHLITATGQRVTLRCSPRSGDLSVYWYQQSLDQGLQFLIQYYNGEERAKGNILERFSAQQFPDLHSELNLSSLELGDSALYFCASSVDGDTQYFGPGTRLTVL.

The J gene is TRBJ1-1, the V gene TRBV2; D might be TRBD1 (5 bases). Deletions cut 9 bases from V and 6 bases from J, with 23 bases between. The CDR3 totals 15 residues. CDR1 and CDR2 from the germline V gene are SNHLY and FYNNEI. Here the CDR3 reads CASTLRAGGDAEAFF. CDR3 nucleotide sequence: TGTGCCAGTACACTTAGGGCGGGGGGGGACGCTGAAGCTTTCTTT.

The chain is built from TRBV27 and TRBJ2-2; D uncertain. This CDR3 has 16 amino acids. Per germline, CDR1 MNHEY and CDR2 SMNVEV (reference sequence). V shed 8 bases and J shed 0 bases, with 16 bases lying between them. CDR3 in amino acids: CASLSFGEANTGELFF. CDR3 in DNA: TGTGCCAGCCTTTCTTTCGGAGAGGCGAACACCGGGGAGCTGTTTTTT.

The chain employs TRBV6-1 and TRBJ2-7; D gene uncertain. Germline V gives CDR1 MNHNS, CDR2 SASEGT. V was clipped by 3 bases and J by 3 bases, with 9 bases between them. This CDR3 region has 13 residues. This CDR3 reads CASSEQVGYEQYF. Written as DNA, the CDR3 is TGTGCCAGCAGTGAGCAGGTGGGCTACGAGCAGTACTTC.

The chain recombines TRBV11-3 with TRBJ2-5; D may be TRBD1 (5 bases). This CDR3 comprises 13 residues. The V end was cut by 1 base, the J end by 2 bases, with 5 bases between. Germline-derived CDR1 and CDR2 are SGHNT and YENEEA. CDR3 residues: CASSLGQQETQYF. The CDR3 DNA follows: TGTGCCAGCAGCTTAGGACAGCAAGAGACCCAGTACTTC.

The genes are TRBV11-3 and TRBJ2-5, with TRBD2 identical over 8 bases. This CDR3 is 15 amino acids long. V trimming: 2 bases; J trimming: 5 bases; junction bases outside the gene matches: 7. Germline V lookup: CDR1 SGHNT, CDR2 YENEEA. The CDR3 region has the DNA TGTGCCAGCAGCTTATACGGGAGGGGCCGGGAGACCCAGTACTTC. The encoded protein is CASSLYGRGRETQYF.

This chain joins TRBV7-8 and TRBJ2-7; 7 bases agree with TRBD1. CDR3 length: 14 amino acids. The V and J ends lost 5 bases and 4 bases, in that order; junction bases with no gene match: 8. Germline CDR1 SGHVS, CDR2 FQNEAQ. The CDR3 reads CASSLGTDRYEQYF. As DNA, the CDR3 is TGTGCCAGCAGCCTCGGGACAGATAGGTACGAGCAGTACTTC.

The chain couples TRBV27 to TRBJ2-1, with 10 bases that match TRBD2. The germline V gene encodes CDR1 MNHEY and CDR2 SMNVEV (reference sequence). J gave up 5 bases and V 6 bases, and 13 bases lay outside the gene matches. The CDR3 is 17 residues long. The DNA of the CDR3 is TGTGCCAGCAGCACCAGGGGGAGCGGGAGGGTCGACAATGAGCAGTTCTTC. This translates into CASSTRGSGRVDNEQFF.